This note documents a single T cell receptor (beta chain) sequence. Its antigen is as yet unknown. Germline lookup yields CDR1 MDHEN and CDR2 SYDVKM. With V trimmed by 3 bases and J by 5 bases, 6 bases remained unmatched. This CDR3 region has 16 residues. This record comes from a study of T cells in Graves' hyperthyroidism and ophthalmopathy. Amplified TCR beta CDR3 regions came from RNA transcripts. First-round RT-PCR with HTBI primers amplified the TCR CDR3 region. TCRdb re-analysed the multiplex PCR reads in MiXCR, keeping a single row per CDR3 protein. The sample lists approximately 480,000 distinct CDR3 sequences; roughly 20% were seen once. The patients, who ranged from 18 to 65 in age, presented with newly diagnosed hyperthyroidism lasting under 2 months. The authors took PBMCs from 7.5 to 10 ml fresh peripheral blood. Study-level points and caveats: Peripheral blood also featured most of the thyroid clonotypes expanded above 0.001.

Sequences were obtained from blood. V gene TRBV28 combines with J gene TRBJ2-5; TRBD2 matches at 13 bases. The TCR sequence derives from a man younger than 35 with Graves' hyperthyroidism. The CDR3 nucleotides read TGTGCCAGCAGTTTCCGACTAGCGGGAGGTTGGGAGACCCAGTACTTC. Protein sequence: CASSFRLAGGWETQYF.